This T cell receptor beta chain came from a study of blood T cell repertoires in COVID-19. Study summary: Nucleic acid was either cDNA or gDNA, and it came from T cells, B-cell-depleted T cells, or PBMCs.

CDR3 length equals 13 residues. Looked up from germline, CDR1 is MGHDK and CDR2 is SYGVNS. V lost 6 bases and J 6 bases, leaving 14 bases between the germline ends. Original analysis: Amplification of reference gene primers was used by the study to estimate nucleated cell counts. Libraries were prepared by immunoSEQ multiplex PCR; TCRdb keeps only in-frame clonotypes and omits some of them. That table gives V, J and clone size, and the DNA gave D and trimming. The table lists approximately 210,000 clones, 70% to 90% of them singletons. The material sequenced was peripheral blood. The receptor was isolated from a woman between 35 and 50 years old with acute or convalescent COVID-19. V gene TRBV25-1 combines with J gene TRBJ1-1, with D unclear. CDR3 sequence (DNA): TGTGCCAGCAGCGCCCCGGTATATGCTGAAGCTTTCTTT. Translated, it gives CASSAPVYAEAFF.